Presented here are 10 T cell receptor beta chains from one specimen sequenced in a study of early T cells in non-severe SARS-CoV-2 infection. MiXCR was run by TCRdb on the 5' RACE reads, yielding one entry per CDR3 protein. The repertoire includes some 89,000 distinct CDR3 sequences, approximately 11% of them detected once, and around 4.6% sits in the top ten. Sequenced material: whole blood, taken at baseline. Source of these receptors: an adult who was a healthcare worker with PCR-confirmed SARS-CoV-2 infection or an uninfected control (not recorded which).

The rearrangement joins TRBV5-1 to TRBJ2-7, with D uncertain. V lost 5 bases and J 7 bases, leaving 10 bases between the germline ends. Germline lookup yields CDR1 SGHRS and CDR2 YFSETQ. The CDR3 extends over 11 amino acids. The CDR3 DNA reads as TGCGCCAGCAGGTTTGGGAAGGAGCAGTACTTC. Its translation: CASRFGKEQYF.

This clonotype was detected many times. The chain uses TRBV7-4 and TRBJ2-1; 12 nucleotides line up with TRBD1. CDR3 length: 16 amino acids. Unmatched junction bases numbered 10, after V lost 5 bases and J lost 8 bases. The germline V gene encodes CDR1 SGHVT and CDR2 SQSDAQ. The CDR3 coding sequence is TGTGCCAGCAGCGCCCGGGACAGGGGGCGTACGGATGAGCAGTTCTTC. Translated: CASSARDRGRTDEQFF.

This chain joins TRBV30 and TRBJ1-2, with D hard to call. Germline V gene data show CDR1 as GTSNPN and CDR2 as SVGIG (reference sequence). The CDR3 spans 15 residues. V shed 0 bases and J shed 0 bases, with 11 bases lying between them. CDR3 bases: TGTGCCTGGAGTGTACTCCCGATACCTAACTATGGCTACACCTTC. This codes for CAWSVLPIPNYGYTF.

CDR3 in amino acids: CASSSGQGRINEQFF. DNA for the CDR3: TGTGCCAGCAGTTCGGGACAGGGGAGGATCAATGAGCAGTTCTTC. V and J are TRBV27 and TRBJ2-1; 10 positions agree with TRBD1. With 4 bases clipped from V and 6 bases from J, the junction kept 6 bases outside the gene matches. CDR3 length: 15 residues. The germline V gene encodes CDR1 MNHEY and CDR2 SMNVEV (reference sequence).

The chain recombines TRBV5-5 with TRBJ1-1; D remains unclear. This CDR3 has 13 amino acids. V gave up 4 bases and J gave up 4 bases, with 11 bases separating them. In germline, CDR1 is SGHKS, CDR2 YYEKEE (reference sequence). In DNA form, the CDR3 reads TGTGCCAGCAGCAAAGATATGAGCACTGAAGCTTTCTTT. It is translated as CASSKDMSTEAFF.

The V call is TRBV3-1, the J call TRBJ2-1, with D unclear. The V gene lost 4 bases and the J gene lost 6 bases, with 10 bases spanning the gap. Germline V CDR1 and CDR2: LGHDT, YNNKEL (reference sequence). CDR3 length: 13 residues. CDR3 coding DNA: TGTGCCAGCAGCCCTCAGGTTCTCAATGAGCAGTTCTTC. Residues: CASSPQVLNEQFF.

This clonotype was picked up many times. The CDR3 coding sequence is TGTGCCAGCAGCTTTGGGATAGGGGGAAATGAGCAGTTCTTC. It codes for CASSFGIGGNEQFF. V is TRBV7-2 and J is TRBJ2-1, with D possibly being TRBD1 (6 bases). CDR1 is SGHTA, CDR2 FQGNSA, per germline. With 3 bases removed from V and 7 bases from J, the gap between germline ends came to 13 bases. The CDR3 is made up of 14 amino acids.

This clonotype was seen at least ten times. This chain's CDR3 is CASSEALGRKETQYF. CDR3 bases: TGTGCCAGCAGTGAAGCTCTGGGGAGGAAAGAGACCCAGTACTTC. The chain couples TRBV6-1 to TRBJ2-5, with a tentative D call TRBD2 (6 bases). Germline CDR1 and CDR2: MNHNS and SASEGT. V gave up 0 bases and J gave up 3 bases, with 11 bases separating them. CDR3 size: 15 residues.

This clonotype was observed at least ten times. The genes are TRBV10-3 and TRBJ1-1; D is undetermined. The CDR3 contains 12 residues. V was pared by 5 bases and J by 7 bases, with 11 bases between. The germline V gene encodes CDR1 ENHRY and CDR2 SYGVKD. CDR3 sequence reads: CAISQQRDEAFF. The CDR3, as DNA: TGTGCCATCAGTCAACAGCGGGATGAAGCTTTCTTT.

The chain uses TRBV10-1 and TRBJ2-1; TRBD2 matches 7 bases. The ends lost 3 bases at V and 4 bases at J; junction bases unmatched: 6. The CDR3 extends over 15 amino acids. CDR1 is WNHNN, CDR2 SYGVQD, per germline (reference sequence). CDR3 region: CASSDSGSPYNEQFF. CDR3 bases: TGCGCCAGCAGTGATAGCGGGTCGCCGTACAATGAGCAGTTCTTC.